This TCR beta chain was found in a study of blood T cell repertoires in COVID-19. As for the study in general: Italy, Spain and the United States were the sources of the convalescent and acute COVID-19 samples.

Generated by immunoSEQ multiplex PCR, the TCRdb table keeps only in-frame clones and is missing some. The table includes approximately 93,000 clones, 74% detected once. Trimming removed 3 bases from V and 4 bases from J, with 13 bases in between. The CDR3 spans 15 residues. Germline values: CDR1 KGHSH, CDR2 LQKENI. The source material was peripheral blood. V is TRBV18 and J is TRBJ1-5, with D tentatively TRBD1 (5 bases). This sequence originates from a man in his sixties or seventies with COVID-19, enrolled during active disease. CDR3: CASSPMQGMNQPQHF. CDR3 nucleotides: TGTGCCAGCTCACCCATGCAGGGTATGAATCAGCCCCAGCATTTT.